The next 25 T cell receptor beta chains were all read from a single sample in a study of Graves' ophthalmopathy and Graves' hyperthyroidism. CDR3 regions of TCR beta were amplified from RNA transcripts. The first-round RT-PCR employed HTBI primers together with the Qiagen OneStep RT-PCR kit. A multiplex PCR was then performed as the second round. TCRdb called the multiplex PCR reads again in MiXCR, with one record for every CDR3 protein. The table lists 40,000 or so distinct CDR3 sequences, roughly half of them singletons. The sequenced material came from peripheral blood. These receptor sequences come from an adult man with Graves' ophthalmopathy.

The rearrangement joins TRBV24-1 to TRBJ2-1; D gene uncertain. The germline V gene encodes CDR1 KGHDR and CDR2 SFDVKD. The ends were cut back, 5 bases at V and 6 bases at J, with 16 bases in the middle. The CDR3 totals 15 residues. CDR3 residues: CATSVLRTLGNEQFF. CDR3 DNA: TGTGCCACCAGTGTGCTCAGGACCCTCGGCAATGAGCAGTTCTTC.

This sequence joins TRBV29-1 and TRBJ2-6; D may be TRBD1 or TRBD2 (6 bases each). Trimming cost V 8 bases and J 4 bases, with 18 bases left between them. Germline loops: CDR1 SQVTM, CDR2 ANQGSEA. The CDR3 is 15 residues long. CDR3 bases: TGCAGCTTGGGGCCGGGGGCGGGGGGGGCCAACGTCCTGACTTTC. Protein: CSLGPGAGGANVLTF.

This clonotype was observed at least ten times. The V and J genes are TRBV7-9 and TRBJ2-5; TRBD2 is a possible D gene (5 bases). Germline CDR1 SEHNR, CDR2 FQNEAQ (reference sequence). The CDR3 covers 15 residues. V lost 5 bases, J lost 5 bases, and 18 bases lay in between. CDR3 loop: CASSPTRGRGETQYF. The CDR3 DNA reads TGTGCCAGCAGCCCAACACGGGGTAGAGGGGAGACCCAGTACTTC.

This chain links TRBV12-3 or TRBV12-4 with TRBJ2-7; 7 bases align to TRBD1. Germline trimming cut 6 bases from V and 2 bases from J; bases unmatched to any gene: 7. This CDR3 spans 14 amino acids. CDR3 DNA sequence: TGTGCCAGCAGGCGACAGGGTAGGACCTACGAGCAGTACTTC. Its translation: CASRRQGRTYEQYF.

In this sample, this clonotype turned up once. The rearrangement uses TRBV20-1 and TRBJ2-2; 10 bases agree with TRBD2. In germline, CDR1 is DFQATT, CDR2 SNEGSKA (reference sequence). V shed 5 bases, J shed 4 bases, and the junction held 7 bases outside the gene matches. This CDR3 is 15 amino acids long. The CDR3 loop is CSAFGVAGGTGELFF. As DNA, the CDR3 is TGCAGTGCTTTTGGGGTAGCGGGGGGCACCGGGGAGCTGTTTTTT.

Comments on this clonotype: This likely comes from a read error, as the CDR3 has no conserved phenylalanine or tryptophan at its end. The limits of the CDR3 on the DNA are not certain, so only TCRdb's listed CDR3 is given. The chain's CDR3 is CASSIHRDR. The chain joins TRBV19 to TRBJ2-7; TRBD1, the table's D call, was not compared with the DNA. The CDR3 spans 9 residues, counting both ends. Looked up from germline, CDR1 is LNHDA and CDR2 is SQIVND (reference sequence).

CDR3 sequence: CSVDDGTAYGYTF. The CDR3 DNA is TGCAGCGTTGATGACGGGACAGCCTATGGCTACACCTTC. This rearrangement joins TRBV29-1 to TRBJ1-2; 7 bases map to TRBD1. Germline values: CDR1 SQVTM, CDR2 ANQGSEA. Germline trimming cut 3 bases from V and 4 bases from J; bases unmatched to any gene: 5. The CDR3 has 13 residues.

This clonotype was detected a few times. The chain joins TRBV10-3 to TRBJ2-5; tentatively, D is TRBD1 (5 bases). The CDR3 consists of 12 residues. Germline V gene lookup returns CDR1 ENHRY and CDR2 SYGVKD. The V and J ends lost 9 bases and 4 bases respectively, with 12 bases between them. In nucleotides, the CDR3 is TGTGCCATTCAGGGCGACGGAGAGACCCAGTACTTC. It specifies CAIQGDGETQYF.

This clonotype has a count of ten or more. This sequence joins TRBV7-9 and TRBJ1-4; weak D call: TRBD1 (5 bases). V was clipped by 6 bases and J by 1 base, with 12 bases between them. CDR3 length: 15 amino acids. Germline V gives CDR1 SEHNR, CDR2 FQNEAQ (reference sequence). CDR3 amino acids: CASRGRDGTNEKLFF. The CDR3 nucleotides are TGTGCCAGCAGGGGTCGGGACGGAACTAATGAAAAACTGTTTTTT.

The rearrangement joins TRBV24-1 to TRBJ1-2, with a weak D call TRBD1 (6 bases). The CDR3 contains 13 residues. The ends were cut back, 2 bases at V and 3 bases at J, with 6 bases in the middle. The germline gives CDR1 KGHDR, CDR2 SFDVKD. CDR3 sequence reads: CATSDWTDYGYTF. CDR3 nucleotides: TGTGCCACCAGTGATTGGACAGACTATGGCTACACCTTC.

At least ten counts were recorded for this clonotype. The chain is built from TRBV5-1 and TRBJ2-1; the match to TRBD1 covers 7 bases. From germline, CDR1 is SGHRS and CDR2 YFSETQ. The CDR3 loop spans 14 amino acids. The V and J ends lost 0 bases and 6 bases, in that order; junction bases with no gene match: 3. The CDR3 region has the DNA TGCGCCAGCAGCTTGGGGTACAGGGGCAATGAGCAGTTCTTC. Translation gives CASSLGYRGNEQFF. Using reference TRBV5-1 and TRBJ2-1 for the parts outside the CDR3, the full variable domain is KAGVTQTPRYLIKTRGQQVTLSCSPISGHRSVSWYQQTPGQGLQFLFEYFSETQRNKGNFPGRFSGRQFSNSRSEMNVSTLELGDSALYLCASSLGYRGNEQFFGPGTRLTVL.

This clonotype has a single count. The junction departs from germline at one end; a sequencing error may be responsible. The rearrangement links TRBV29-1 to TRBJ2-5; 7 bases line up with TRBD1. The CDR3 is 15 amino acids. CDR1 is SQVTM and CDR2 is ANQGSEA in the germline V gene. This chain's CDR3 is CSFDEGAGGQETQYF. The CDR3 DNA sequence: TGCAGCTTTGATGAGGGGGCAGGAGGACAAGAGACCCAGTACTTC.

The chain uses TRBV7-9 and TRBJ1-1; D may be TRBD1 (6 bases). The V and J ends lost 9 bases and 3 bases respectively, with 11 bases between them. The length of the CDR3 is 12 residues. Germline-derived CDR1 and CDR2 are SEHNR and FQNEAQ (reference sequence). For the CDR3, the DNA is TGTGCCAGTCGGACAGTGGACACTGAAGCTTTCTTT. Translated: CASRTVDTEAFF.

The V and J genes are TRBV7-2 and TRBJ2-2, with a tentative D call TRBD2 (5 bases). The CDR3 has 15 residues. Germline-derived CDR1 and CDR2 are SGHTA and FQGNSA. V dropped 5 bases and J dropped 8 bases, with 18 bases sitting between them. The DNA for the CDR3 is TGTGCCAGCAGCCAAGAAGCGGCAAGATTGGGGGAGCTGTTTTTT. Translation gives CASSQEAARLGELFF.

This chain joins TRBV20-1 and TRBJ2-7; TRBD1 or TRBD2 may be the D gene (5 bases each). This CDR3 spans 14 amino acids. CDR1 and CDR2 from the germline V gene are DFQATT and SNEGSKA (reference sequence). With 3 bases removed from V and 6 bases from J, the gap between germline ends came to 18 bases. CDR3 in amino acids: CSASTGTDFCEQYF. CDR3 nucleotides: TGCAGTGCTAGTACCGGGACGGACTTTTGCGAGCAGTACTTC.

This chain joins TRBV20-1 and TRBJ2-3, with D perhaps given as TRBD1 or TRBD2 (7 bases each). The germline CDR1 and CDR2 sequences are DFQATT and SNEGSKA (reference sequence). Trimming left V 6 bases short and J 0 bases short, with 10 bases between. This CDR3 has 13 residues. CDR3: CSAQGGSTDTQYF. CDR3 DNA sequence: TGCAGTGCCCAGGGGGGGAGCACAGATACGCAGTATTTT.

This clonotype was counted ten times or more. This may arise from a read error, as a much more abundant clone is one base away. The rearrangement joins TRBV5-6 to TRBJ1-2, with 7 bases that match TRBD1. The germline V gene has CDR1 SGHDT and CDR2 YYEEEE. The CDR3 is made up of 14 amino acids. CDR3 nucleotides: TGTGCCAGCAGCTCACGGACAGGACTCTATGGCTACGCCTTC. Amino acid sequence: CASSSRTGLYGYAF.

This clonotype was seen ten or more times. The chain links TRBV12-3 or TRBV12-4 to TRBJ2-5; D may be TRBD1 (7 bases). The CDR3 contains 14 residues. The V end lost 5 bases, the J end lost 3 bases, and 13 bases lay between the germline ends. The CDR3 reads CASSPRDREETQYF. DNA for the CDR3: TGTGCCAGCAGTCCGCGGGACAGAGAAGAGACCCAGTACTTC.

The chain recombines TRBV19 with TRBJ1-6; possibly TRBD1 for D (6 bases). Germline V CDR1 and CDR2: LNHDA, SQIVND (reference sequence). CDR3 length: 13 residues. Trimming took off 7 bases at V and 7 bases at J, with 11 bases between the two ends. CDR3 coding DNA: TGTGCCAGTAAATGGGGGGCCAATTCACCCCTCCACTTT. Residues: CASKWGANSPLHF.

The chain is built from TRBV29-1 and TRBJ1-4; D gene unclear. This CDR3 comprises 13 residues. Trimming stripped 4 bases from V and 3 bases from J, with 9 bases between. CDR1 is SQVTM, CDR2 ANQGSEA, per germline. The CDR3: CSVAPSANEKLFF. DNA for the CDR3: TGCAGCGTTGCTCCGTCGGCTAATGAAAAACTGTTTTTT.

This clonotype has just a few counts. This chain uses TRBV30 with TRBJ2-6; TRBD1 aligns across 7 bases. Germline V gene sequence: CDR1 GTSNPN, CDR2 SVGIG (reference sequence). Trimming cost V 1 base and J 0 bases; bases outside gene matches: 9. This CDR3 has 18 residues. The CDR3 loop reads CAWSAPRTGSSGANVLTF. In nucleotides, the CDR3 is TGTGCCTGGAGTGCCCCCCGGACAGGAAGCTCTGGGGCCAACGTCCTGACTTTC.

J is TRBJ2-7 and V is TRBV20-1; TRBD2 matches at 9 bases. The CDR3 has 12 amino acids. Trimming took 5 bases from V and 9 from J; bases not matched to a gene: 8. Germline assignment: CDR1 DFQATT and CDR2 SNEGSKA (reference sequence). Here the CDR3 DNA reads TGCAGTGCTGTCAGCGGGGGGAGCGGGCAGTACTTC. Protein: CSAVSGGSGQYF.

This clonotype was counted ten times or more. V gene TRBV5-8 combines with J gene TRBJ2-7; no reliable D call. CDR1 is SGHTS and CDR2 is YDEGEE in the germline V gene. CDR3 size: 14 residues. The V end lost 0 bases, the J end lost 4 bases, and 11 bases lay between the germline ends. The DNA of the CDR3 is TGTGCCAGCAGCTTGGGACCCCCTTTATACGAGCAGTACTTC. Amino acid sequence: CASSLGPPLYEQYF.

With regard to this clonotype: Being one base from a much bigger clone, this may be a read error. The chain couples TRBV30 to TRBJ1-2, with D hard to call. The germline CDR1 and CDR2 sequences are GTSNPN and SVGIG (reference sequence). This CDR3 spans 14 amino acids. Here the CDR3 DNA reads TGTGCCTGGAATCCGTTAGCAGCTAACTATGGCTACGCCTTC. This sequence encodes CAWNPLAANYGYAF.

The rearrangement links TRBV2 to TRBJ2-7; perhaps TRBD2 as D (5 bases). V lost 6 bases, J lost 5 bases, and 17 bases lay in between. The CDR3 runs to 14 residues. Germline V gene sequence: CDR1 SNHLY, CDR2 FYNNEI. CDR3 sequence reads: CASSEASGVNEQYF. CDR3 in DNA: TGTGCCAGCAGCGAGGCCAGCGGAGTGAACGAGCAGTACTTC.